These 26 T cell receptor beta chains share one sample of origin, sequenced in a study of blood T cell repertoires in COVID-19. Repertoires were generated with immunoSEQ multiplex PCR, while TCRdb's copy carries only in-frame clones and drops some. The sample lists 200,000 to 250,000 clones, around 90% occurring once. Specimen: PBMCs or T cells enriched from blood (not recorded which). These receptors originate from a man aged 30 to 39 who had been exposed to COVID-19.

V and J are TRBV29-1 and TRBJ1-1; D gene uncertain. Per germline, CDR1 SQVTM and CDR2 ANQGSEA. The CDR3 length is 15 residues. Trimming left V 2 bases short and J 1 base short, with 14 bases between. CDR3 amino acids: CSVEFSAARNTEAFF. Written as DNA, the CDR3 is TGCAGCGTTGAATTTAGCGCAGCACGGAACACTGAAGCTTTCTTT.

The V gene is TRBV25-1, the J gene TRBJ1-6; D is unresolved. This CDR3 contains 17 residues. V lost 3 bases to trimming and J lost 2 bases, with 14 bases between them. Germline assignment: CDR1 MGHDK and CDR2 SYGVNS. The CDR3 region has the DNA TGTGCCAGCAGTGAGAAGGAGGATCAACCCTATAATTCACCCCTCCACTTT. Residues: CASSEKEDQPYNSPLHF. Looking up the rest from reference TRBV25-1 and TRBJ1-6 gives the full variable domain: EADIYQTPRYLVIGTGKKITLECSQTMGHDKMYWYQQDPGMELHLIHYSYGVNSTEKGDLSSESTVSRIRTEHFPLTLESARPSHTSQYLCASSEKEDQPYNSPLHFGNGTRLTVT.

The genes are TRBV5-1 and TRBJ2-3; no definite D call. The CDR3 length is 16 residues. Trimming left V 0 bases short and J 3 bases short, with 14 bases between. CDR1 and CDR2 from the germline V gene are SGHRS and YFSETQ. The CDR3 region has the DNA TGCGCCAGCAGCTTGGGTGATGGCCCAATAACAGATACGCAGTATTTT. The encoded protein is CASSLGDGPITDTQYF. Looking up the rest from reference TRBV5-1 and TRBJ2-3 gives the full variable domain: KAGVTQTPRYLIKTRGQQVTLSCSPISGHRSVSWYQQTPGQGLQFLFEYFSETQRNKGNFPGRFSGRQFSNSRSEMNVSTLELGDSALYLCASSLGDGPITDTQYFGPGTRLTVL.

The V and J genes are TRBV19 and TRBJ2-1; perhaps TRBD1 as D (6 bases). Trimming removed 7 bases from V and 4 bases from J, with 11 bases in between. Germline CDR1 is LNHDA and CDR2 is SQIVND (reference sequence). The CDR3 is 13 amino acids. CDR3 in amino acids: CASTPQGYNEQFF. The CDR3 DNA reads TGTGCCAGTACCCCTCAGGGGTACAATGAGCAGTTCTTC. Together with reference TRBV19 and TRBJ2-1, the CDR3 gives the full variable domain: DGGITQSPKYLFRKEGQNVTLSCEQNLNHDAMYWYRQDPGQGLRLIYYSQIVNDFQKGDIAEGYSVSREKKESFPLTVTSAQKNPTAFYLCASTPQGYNEQFFGPGTRLTVL.

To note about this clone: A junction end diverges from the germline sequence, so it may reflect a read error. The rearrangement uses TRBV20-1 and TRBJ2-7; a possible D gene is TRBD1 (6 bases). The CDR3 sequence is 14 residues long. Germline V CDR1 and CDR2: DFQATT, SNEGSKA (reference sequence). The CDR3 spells CSASYGTHSDEQYF. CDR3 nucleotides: TGCAGTGCTAGTTACGGGACACACTCCGACGAGCAGTACTTC.

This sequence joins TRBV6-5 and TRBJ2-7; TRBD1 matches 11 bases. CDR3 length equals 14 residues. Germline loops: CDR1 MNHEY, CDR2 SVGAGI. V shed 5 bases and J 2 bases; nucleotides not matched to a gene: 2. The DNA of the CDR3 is TGTGCCAGCAGTCGGGGACAGGGGGCCTACGAGCAGTACTTC. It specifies CASSRGQGAYEQYF.

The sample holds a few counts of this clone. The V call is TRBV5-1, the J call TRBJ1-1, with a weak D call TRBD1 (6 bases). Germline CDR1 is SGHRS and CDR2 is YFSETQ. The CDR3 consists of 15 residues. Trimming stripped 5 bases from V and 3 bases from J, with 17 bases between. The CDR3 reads CASSSTQGWDTEAFF. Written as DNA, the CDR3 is TGCGCCAGCAGTTCGACCCAGGGGTGGGACACTGAAGCTTTCTTT.

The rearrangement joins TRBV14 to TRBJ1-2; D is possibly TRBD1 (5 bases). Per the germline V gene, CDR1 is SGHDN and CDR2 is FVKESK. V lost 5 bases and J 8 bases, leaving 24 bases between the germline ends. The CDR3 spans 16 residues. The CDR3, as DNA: TGTGCCAGCAGCTCCTTGACCCAAGCTTCAGGGCTCGGCTACACCTTC. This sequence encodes CASSSLTQASGLGYTF.

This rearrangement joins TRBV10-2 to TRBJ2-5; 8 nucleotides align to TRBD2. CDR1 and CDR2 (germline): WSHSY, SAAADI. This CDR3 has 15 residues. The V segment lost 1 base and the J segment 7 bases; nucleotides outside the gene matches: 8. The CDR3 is CASSELGLALGTQYF. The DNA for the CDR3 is TGCGCCAGCAGTGAGTTAGGACTAGCTTTGGGGACCCAGTACTTC.

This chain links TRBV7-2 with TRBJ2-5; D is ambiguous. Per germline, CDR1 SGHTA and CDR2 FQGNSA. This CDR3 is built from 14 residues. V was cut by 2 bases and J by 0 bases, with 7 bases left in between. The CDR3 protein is CASSLSRYQETQYF. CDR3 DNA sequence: TGTGCCAGCAGCTTAAGTAGATACCAAGAGACCCAGTACTTC.

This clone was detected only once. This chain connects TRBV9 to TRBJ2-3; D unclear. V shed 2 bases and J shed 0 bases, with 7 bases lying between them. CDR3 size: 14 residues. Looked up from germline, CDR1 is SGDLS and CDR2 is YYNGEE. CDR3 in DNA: TGTGCCAGCAGCGTCCGAACTAGCACAGATACGCAGTATTTT. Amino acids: CASSVRTSTDTQYF. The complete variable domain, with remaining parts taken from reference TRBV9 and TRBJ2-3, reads DSGVTQTPKHLITATGQRVTLRCSPRSGDLSVYWYQQSLDQGLQFLIQYYNGEERAKGNILERFSAQQFPDLHSELNLSSLELGDSALYFCASSVRTSTDTQYFGPGTRLTVL.

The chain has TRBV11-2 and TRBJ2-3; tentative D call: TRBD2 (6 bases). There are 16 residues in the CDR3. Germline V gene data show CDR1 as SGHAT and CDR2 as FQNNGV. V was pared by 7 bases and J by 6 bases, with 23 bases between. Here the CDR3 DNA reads TGTGCCAGCACTTTCCCGGCGGGCGGGGCCCGGGATACGCAGTATTTT. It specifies CASTFPAGGARDTQYF.

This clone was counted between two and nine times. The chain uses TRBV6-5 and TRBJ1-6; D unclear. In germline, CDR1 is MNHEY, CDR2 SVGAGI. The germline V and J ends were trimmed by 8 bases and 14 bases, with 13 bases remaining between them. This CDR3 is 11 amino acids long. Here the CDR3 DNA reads TGTGCCAGCTATTCTGTGAGGGCCCTCCACTTT. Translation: CASYSVRALHF.

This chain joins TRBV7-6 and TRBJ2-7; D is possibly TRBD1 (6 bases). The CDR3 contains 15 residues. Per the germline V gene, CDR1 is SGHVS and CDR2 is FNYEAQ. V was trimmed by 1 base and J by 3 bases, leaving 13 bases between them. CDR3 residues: CASSLGGGEVYEQYF. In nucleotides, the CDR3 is TGTGCCAGCAGCTTAGGTGGGGGCGAGGTCTACGAGCAGTACTTC.

CDR3 protein: CASSWGGTGTAGNTIYF. The DNA for the CDR3 is TGTGCCAGCAGCTGGGGGGGGACAGGGACCGCTGGAAACACCATATATTTT. This rearrangement joins TRBV7-8 to TRBJ1-3; 9 positions agree with TRBD1. CDR3 size: 17 residues. Trimming at V came to 4 bases and at J to 2 bases, leaving 9 bases not matched to a gene. Looked up from germline, CDR1 is SGHVS and CDR2 is FQNEAQ.

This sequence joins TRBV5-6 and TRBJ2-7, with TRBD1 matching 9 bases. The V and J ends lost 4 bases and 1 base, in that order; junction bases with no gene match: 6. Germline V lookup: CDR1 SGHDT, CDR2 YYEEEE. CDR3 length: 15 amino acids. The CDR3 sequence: CASSPGQGRSYEQYF. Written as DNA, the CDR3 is TGTGCCAGCAGCCCTGGACAGGGGAGATCCTACGAGCAGTACTTC.

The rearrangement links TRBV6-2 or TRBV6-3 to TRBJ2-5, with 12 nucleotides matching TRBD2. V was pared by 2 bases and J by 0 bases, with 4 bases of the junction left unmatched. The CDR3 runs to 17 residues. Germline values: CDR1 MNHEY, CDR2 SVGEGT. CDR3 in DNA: TGTGCCAGCAGTTACGGGCGACTAGCGGGGGACCAAGAGACCCAGTACTTC. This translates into CASSYGRLAGDQETQYF.

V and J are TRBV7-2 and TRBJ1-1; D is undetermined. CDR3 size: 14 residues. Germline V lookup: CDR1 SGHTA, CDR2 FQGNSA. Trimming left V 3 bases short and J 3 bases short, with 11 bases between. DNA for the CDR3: TGTGCCAGCAGCTTTTCAACGGCGGACACTGAAGCTTTCTTT. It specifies CASSFSTADTEAFF.

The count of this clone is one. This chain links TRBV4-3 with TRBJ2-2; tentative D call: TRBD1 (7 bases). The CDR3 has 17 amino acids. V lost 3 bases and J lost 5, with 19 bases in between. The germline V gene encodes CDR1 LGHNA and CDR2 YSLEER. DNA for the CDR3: TGCGCCAGCAGCCAGTACCAGGGGGGTCCAGGGACCGGGGAGCTGTTTTTT. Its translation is CASSQYQGGPGTGELFF.

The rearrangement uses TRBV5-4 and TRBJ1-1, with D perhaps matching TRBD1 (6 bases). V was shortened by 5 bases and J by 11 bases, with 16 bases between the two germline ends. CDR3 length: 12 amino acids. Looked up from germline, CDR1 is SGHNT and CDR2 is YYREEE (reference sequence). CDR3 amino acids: CASSFGTTGAFF. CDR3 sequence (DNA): TGTGCCAGCAGTTTCGGGACAACGGGGGCTTTCTTT.

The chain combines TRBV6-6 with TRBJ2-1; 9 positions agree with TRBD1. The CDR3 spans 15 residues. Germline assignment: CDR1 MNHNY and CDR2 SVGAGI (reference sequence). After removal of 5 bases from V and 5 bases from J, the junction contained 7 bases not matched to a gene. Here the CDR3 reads CASSLSRDRDNEQFF. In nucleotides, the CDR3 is TGTGCCAGCAGTCTGAGCCGGGACAGGGACAATGAGCAGTTCTTC.

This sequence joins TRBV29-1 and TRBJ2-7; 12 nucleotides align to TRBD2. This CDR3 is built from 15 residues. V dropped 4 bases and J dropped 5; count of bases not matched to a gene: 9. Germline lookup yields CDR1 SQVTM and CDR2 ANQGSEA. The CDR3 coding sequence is TGCAGCGTTGTCGCGGCTAGCGGGGGGGACAACGAGCAGTACTTC. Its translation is CSVVAASGGDNEQYF.

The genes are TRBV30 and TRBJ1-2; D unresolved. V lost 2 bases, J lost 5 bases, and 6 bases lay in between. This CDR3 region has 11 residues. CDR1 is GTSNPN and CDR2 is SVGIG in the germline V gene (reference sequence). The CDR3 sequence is CAWSTGYGYTF. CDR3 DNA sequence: TGTGCCTGGAGTACCGGGTATGGCTACACCTTC.

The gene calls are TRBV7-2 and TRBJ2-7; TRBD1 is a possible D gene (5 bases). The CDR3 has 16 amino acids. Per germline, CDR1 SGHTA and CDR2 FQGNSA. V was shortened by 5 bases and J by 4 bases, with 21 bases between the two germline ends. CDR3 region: CASSLILVGPRYEQYF. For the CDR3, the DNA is TGTGCCAGCAGCCTAATTCTTGTGGGGCCCCGGTACGAGCAGTACTTC.

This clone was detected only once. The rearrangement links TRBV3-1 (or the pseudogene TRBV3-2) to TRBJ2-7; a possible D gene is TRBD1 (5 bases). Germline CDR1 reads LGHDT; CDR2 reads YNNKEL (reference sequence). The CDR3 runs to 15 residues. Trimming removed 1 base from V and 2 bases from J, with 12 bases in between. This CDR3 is CASSQGLTATYEQYF. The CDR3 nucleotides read TGTGCCAGCAGCCAAGGTCTGACAGCAACCTACGAGCAGTACTTC.

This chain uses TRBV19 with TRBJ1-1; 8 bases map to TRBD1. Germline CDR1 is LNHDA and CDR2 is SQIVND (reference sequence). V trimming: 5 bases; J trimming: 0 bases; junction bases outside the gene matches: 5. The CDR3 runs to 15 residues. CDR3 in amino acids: CASSAQGALNTEAFF. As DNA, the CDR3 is TGTGCCAGTAGTGCCCAGGGGGCTTTGAACACTGAAGCTTTCTTT.